This T cell receptor beta chain stems from a study of blood T cell repertoires in COVID-19. Study in general: T cells, B-cell-depleted T cells, or PBMCs supplied cDNA or gDNA.

V gave up 6 bases and J gave up 4 bases; unmatched junction bases: 12. CDR3 size: 16 residues. Germline CDR1 is MNHEY and CDR2 is SMNVEV (reference sequence). Here immunoSEQ multiplex PCR was the method, and the copy in TCRdb shows in-frame clones only, minus some. The table lists 200,000 to 250,000 clones, about 90% of them singletons. The sequence derives from a young woman who had recovered from COVID-19. Sequencing was performed on peripheral blood. This chain joins TRBV27 and TRBJ2-3, with 8 bases identical to TRBD2. The CDR3 sequence: CASSMAGAGDSDTQYF. The CDR3 region has the DNA TGTGCCAGCAGCATGGCCGGAGCGGGAGATTCAGATACGCAGTATTTT.